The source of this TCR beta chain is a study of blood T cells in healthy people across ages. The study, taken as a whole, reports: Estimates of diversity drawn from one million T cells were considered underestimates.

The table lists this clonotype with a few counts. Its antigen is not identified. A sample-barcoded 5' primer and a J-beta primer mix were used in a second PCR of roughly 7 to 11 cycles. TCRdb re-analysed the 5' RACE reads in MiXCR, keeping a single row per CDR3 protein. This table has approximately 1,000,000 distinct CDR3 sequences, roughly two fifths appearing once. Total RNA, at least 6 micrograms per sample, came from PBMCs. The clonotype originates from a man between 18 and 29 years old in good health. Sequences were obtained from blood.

This CDR3 is CSAATSRQTQYF. In DNA, the CDR3 is TGCAGTGCCGCGACTAGTCGGCAGACCCAGTACTTC. The chain has TRBV20-1 and TRBJ2-7, with D possibly being TRBD2 (6 bases). The assigned J gene may be wrong: the sequence end matches TRBJ2-5 better. CDR1 DFQATT and CDR2 SNEGSKA come from the germline V gene (reference sequence). The CDR3 loop spans 12 amino acids.